What follows describes a single T cell receptor (beta chain). The data were obtained in a study of blood T cell repertoires in COVID-19. Study-wide context: COVID-19 samples collected from the United States, Italy and Spain covered acute and convalescent phases. In each case, the material was cDNA or gDNA derived from T cells, B-cell-depleted T cells, or PBMCs.

Germline V gives CDR1 SGHAT, CDR2 FQNNGV. The CDR3 runs 13 residues. V shed 5 bases and J shed 7 bases, with 15 bases lying between them. Original handling: Reference gene primer amplification in the assay estimated nucleated cell counts. The assay was immunoSEQ multiplex PCR, and TCRdb's table has in-frame clones only and misses some. From that table come the V and J calls and clone size; the DNA was used to work out D and trimming. This table has roughly 330,000 clones, 70% to 90% appearing once. The specimen was peripheral blood. The rearrangement joins TRBV11-2 to TRBJ2-7; D possibly corresponds to TRBD2 (5 bases). The sequence came from a woman in her forties or fifties with active or convalescent COVID-19. The CDR3 region has the DNA TGTGCCAGCAGCCCTGACGGGGTGGGGGAGCAGTACTTC. This translates into CASSPDGVGEQYF.